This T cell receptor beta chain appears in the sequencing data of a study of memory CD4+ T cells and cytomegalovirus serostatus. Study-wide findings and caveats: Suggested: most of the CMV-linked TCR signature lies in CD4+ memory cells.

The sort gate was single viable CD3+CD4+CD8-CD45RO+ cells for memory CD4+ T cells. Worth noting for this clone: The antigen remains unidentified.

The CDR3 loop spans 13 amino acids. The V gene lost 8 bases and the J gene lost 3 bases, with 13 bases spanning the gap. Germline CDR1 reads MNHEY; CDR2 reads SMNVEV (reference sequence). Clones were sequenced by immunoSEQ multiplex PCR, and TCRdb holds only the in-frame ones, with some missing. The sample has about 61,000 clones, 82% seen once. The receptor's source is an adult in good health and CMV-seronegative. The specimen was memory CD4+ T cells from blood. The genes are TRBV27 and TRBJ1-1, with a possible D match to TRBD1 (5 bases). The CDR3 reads CASRASRDTEAFF. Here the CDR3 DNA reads TGTGCCAGCCGAGCTTCCAGGGACACTGAAGCTTTCTTT.